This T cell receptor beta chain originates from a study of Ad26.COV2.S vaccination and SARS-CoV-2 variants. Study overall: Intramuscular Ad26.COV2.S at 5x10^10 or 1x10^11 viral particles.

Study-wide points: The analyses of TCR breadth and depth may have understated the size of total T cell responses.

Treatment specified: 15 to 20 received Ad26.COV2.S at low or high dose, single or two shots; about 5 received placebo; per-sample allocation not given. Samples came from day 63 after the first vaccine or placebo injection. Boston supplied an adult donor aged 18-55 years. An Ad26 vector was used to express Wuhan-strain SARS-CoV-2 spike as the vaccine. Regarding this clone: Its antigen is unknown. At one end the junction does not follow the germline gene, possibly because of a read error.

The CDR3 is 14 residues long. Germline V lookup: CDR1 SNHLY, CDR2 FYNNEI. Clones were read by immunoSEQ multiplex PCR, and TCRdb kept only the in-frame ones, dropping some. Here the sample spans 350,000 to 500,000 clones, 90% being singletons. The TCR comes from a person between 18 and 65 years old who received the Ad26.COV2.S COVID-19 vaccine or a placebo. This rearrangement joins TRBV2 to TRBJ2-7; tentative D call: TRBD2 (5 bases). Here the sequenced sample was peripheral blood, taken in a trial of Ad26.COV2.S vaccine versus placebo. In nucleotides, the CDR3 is TGTGCCAGCAGGGAAGACGGGGTGACCTACGAGCAGTACTTC. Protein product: CASREDGVTYEQYF.